What follows are 18 T cell receptor beta chains derived from one specimen sequenced in a study of blood T cell repertoires in COVID-19. The repertoire was sequenced with immunoSEQ multiplex PCR; TCRdb's copy has only in-frame clones and lacks some. The profile shows roughly 300,000 clones, 65% to 90% of them singletons. The sample comprised PBMCs or T cells enriched from blood (not recorded which). The receptors shown here come from a woman aged 18-29 years who had recovered from COVID-19.

The chain has TRBV6-5 and TRBJ1-2; D gene unclear. Trimming took 2 bases from V and 0 from J, leaving 10 bases between them. CDR3 length: 15 residues. Germline V lookup: CDR1 MNHEY, CDR2 SVGAGI. DNA of the CDR3: TGTGCCAGCAGTTACGTTCGAACAGCTAACTATGGCTACACCTTC. Amino acid sequence: CASSYVRTANYGYTF.

This chain uses TRBV28 with TRBJ1-1; no clear D gene. The V gene's germline CDR1 is MDHEN and CDR2 SYDVKM. The CDR3 covers 14 residues. V was shortened by 1 base and J by 6 bases, with 12 bases between the two germline ends. CDR3 nucleotides: TGTGCCAGCAGTTTATCTGGAGGGAGGTCTGAAGCTTTCTTT. Residues: CASSLSGGRSEAFF.

V usage is TRBV24-1 and J usage is TRBJ1-2, with 9 bases matching TRBD1. This CDR3 is 17 amino acids long. Germline CDR1 is KGHDR and CDR2 is SFDVKD. Germline trimming cut 2 bases from V and 2 bases from J; bases unmatched to any gene: 8. DNA for the CDR3: TGTGCCACCAGTGATTCCCGGGAGACAGGGGGAAACTATGGCTACACCTTC. Its protein product is CATSDSRETGGNYGYTF.

This clone was detected only once. The genes are TRBV20-1 and TRBJ1-1; TRBD1 is a possible D gene (5 bases). The CDR3 consists of 16 residues. Deletions cut 3 bases from V and 1 base from J, with 18 bases between. The germline CDR1 and CDR2 sequences are DFQATT and SNEGSKA (reference sequence). CDR3 protein: CSASSGLQPENTEAFF. CDR3 sequence (DNA): TGCAGTGCTAGTTCGGGACTCCAGCCGGAGAACACTGAAGCTTTCTTT.

This clone was found once. The genes are TRBV3-1 (or the pseudogene TRBV3-2) and TRBJ1-2; TRBD1 aligns across 9 bases. The junction had 13 bases not matched to a gene; V was cut back by 4 bases and J by 7 bases. Germline CDR1 is LGHDT and CDR2 is YNNKEL (reference sequence). The length of the CDR3 is 16 residues. The CDR3 spells CASSLTGGAEIFGYTF. For the CDR3, the DNA is TGTGCCAGCAGCCTAACAGGGGGCGCGGAAATTTTTGGCTACACCTTC.

This clone was counted a single time. V and J are TRBV7-8 and TRBJ1-1, with 7 bases identical to TRBD1. This CDR3 contains 15 residues. Germline V gene sequence: CDR1 SGHVS, CDR2 FQNEAQ. The J segment lost 4 bases and the V segment lost 5 bases, leaving 10 bases of the junction unmatched. The CDR3 sequence: CASSTGVWPGTEAFF. As DNA, the CDR3 is TGTGCCAGCAGCACAGGGGTGTGGCCGGGCACTGAAGCTTTCTTT.

The chain links TRBV28 to TRBJ2-7; tentatively, D is TRBD1 (5 bases). Germline CDR1 is MDHEN and CDR2 is SYDVKM. The CDR3 totals 16 residues. V shed 2 bases and J shed 1 base, with 15 bases lying between them. In DNA, the CDR3 is TGTGCCAGCAGTTTAGGCAGGGTTAGGGTGTCCTACGAGCAGTACTTC. Protein: CASSLGRVRVSYEQYF.

The chain is built from TRBV27 and TRBJ2-7; the match to TRBD1 covers 8 bases. With 0 bases clipped from V and 7 bases from J, the junction kept 5 bases outside the gene matches. Germline CDR1 is MNHEY and CDR2 is SMNVEV (reference sequence). The CDR3 totals 14 residues. CDR3: CASSLSQGAGEQYF. CDR3 in DNA: TGTGCCAGCAGTTTATCGCAGGGGGCGGGGGAGCAGTACTTC.

The rearrangement joins TRBV7-9 to TRBJ1-2, with 8 nucleotides matching TRBD1. V gave up 5 bases and J gave up 7 bases; unmatched junction bases: 6. In germline, CDR1 is SEHNR, CDR2 FQNEAQ (reference sequence). The CDR3 contains 13 residues. CDR3 region: CASSREQGVGYTF. In nucleotides, the CDR3 is TGTGCCAGCAGCCGAGAACAGGGGGTTGGCTACACCTTC.

The chain is built from TRBV19 and TRBJ1-1; no definite D call. This CDR3 comprises 13 residues. V was cut by 11 bases and J by 4 bases, with 17 bases left in between. From germline, CDR1 is LNHDA and CDR2 SQIVND (reference sequence). The CDR3 sequence is CASDAGRLTEAFF. The CDR3 DNA is TGTGCCTCGGACGCCGGGAGGCTCACTGAAGCTTTCTTT.

V usage is TRBV30 and J usage is TRBJ1-5; TRBD1 might be the D (6 bases). Germline CDR1 GTSNPN, CDR2 SVGIG (reference sequence). CDR3 length: 16 residues. The V end was cut by 0 bases, the J end by 6 bases, with 18 bases between. The CDR3 nucleotides read TGTGCCTGGAGTGTAGGGGACAATCTACCGGGTCAGCCCCAGCATTTT. Its protein is CAWSVGDNLPGQPQHF.

In nucleotides, the CDR3 is TGCGCCAGCAGTGAGTCGACTAGCGGGGTTCGCACAGATACGCAGTATTTT. Amino acids: CASSESTSGVRTDTQYF. V and J are TRBV10-2 and TRBJ2-3; 11 bases line up with TRBD2. V shed 0 bases and J 1 base; nucleotides not matched to a gene: 3. Germline V gene data show CDR1 as WSHSY and CDR2 as SAAADI. The CDR3 covers 17 residues.

CDR3 amino acids: CASSTRTGDYEQYF. Written as DNA, the CDR3 is TGTGCCAGCAGCACCCGGACAGGCGACTACGAGCAGTACTTC. The rearrangement uses TRBV5-4 and TRBJ2-7; 7 bases map to TRBD1. The CDR3 runs 14 residues. The trim removed 4 bases at V and 3 bases at J, leaving 7 bases unmatched. Germline CDR1 is SGHNT and CDR2 is YYREEE (reference sequence).

This clone occurred a few times. The chain has TRBV7-9 and TRBJ2-1, with a weak D call TRBD2 (5 bases). V gave up 5 bases and J gave up 0 bases, with 14 bases separating them. CDR1 is SEHNR and CDR2 is FQNEAQ in the germline V gene (reference sequence). This CDR3 contains 16 residues. This CDR3 reads CASSPRSVSSYNEQFF. The CDR3 region has the DNA TGTGCCAGCAGCCCCCGTAGCGTAAGCTCCTACAATGAGCAGTTCTTC.

Here the CDR3 reads CASSARRVPVDEQYF. In DNA, the CDR3 is TGTGCCAGTAGTGCCCGTAGAGTCCCGGTTGACGAGCAGTACTTC. This chain connects TRBV19 to TRBJ2-7; D is uncertain. CDR3 size: 15 residues. Deletions cut 5 bases from V and 5 bases from J, with 19 bases between. In germline, CDR1 is LNHDA, CDR2 SQIVND (reference sequence). The entire variable domain, with the rest obtained from reference TRBV19 and TRBJ2-7, is as follows: DGGITQSPKYLFRKEGQNVTLSCEQNLNHDAMYWYRQDPGQGLRLIYYSQIVNDFQKGDIAEGYSVSREKKESFPLTVTSAQKNPTAFYLCASSARRVPVDEQYFGPGTRLTVT.

This chain connects TRBV7-9 to TRBJ1-2; D call uncertain. The CDR3 is 14 residues long. Germline V CDR1 and CDR2: SEHNR, FQNEAQ (reference sequence). V was cut by 3 bases and J by 8 bases, with 16 bases left in between. The CDR3 reads CASSLDYWPVGYTF. The CDR3 DNA is TGTGCCAGCAGCTTGGACTACTGGCCGGTCGGCTACACCTTC.

The gene calls are TRBV15 and TRBJ2-1, with D possibly matching TRBD2 (6 bases). The CDR3 runs 16 residues. Between the trimmed V and J ends, which lost 1 base and 0 bases, there was a span of 10 bases. CDR1 and CDR2 from the germline V gene are LNHNV and YYDKDF (reference sequence). CDR3 coding DNA: TGTGCCACCAGCAGAGGAGGAGGGAGCTCCTACAATGAGCAGTTCTTC. It codes for CATSRGGGSSYNEQFF.

The V gene is TRBV27, the J gene TRBJ2-1; 8 positions match TRBD1. Germline V lookup: CDR1 MNHEY, CDR2 SMNVEV (reference sequence). The CDR3 contains 16 residues. With V trimmed by 1 base and J by 7 bases, 9 bases remained unmatched. This CDR3 reads CASSLYRGKVGNEQFF. CDR3 DNA sequence: TGTGCCAGCAGTTTATACAGGGGGAAAGTGGGAAATGAGCAGTTCTTC.